The 25 T cell receptor beta chains below were found in one sample sequenced in a study of blood T cell repertoires in COVID-19. Assay used: immunoSEQ multiplex PCR; TCRdb lists only in-frame clones, some missing. The profile shows roughly 40,000 clones, 80% to 90% of them singletons. Sequenced: peripheral blood. Source of these receptors: a man aged 25-40 years with active or convalescent COVID-19.

The chain joins TRBV12-3 or TRBV12-4 to TRBJ2-3, with a possible D match to TRBD2 (5 bases). The V end lost 4 bases, the J end lost 2 bases, and 7 bases lay between the germline ends. This CDR3 is 13 amino acids long. CDR3 residues: CASSYGITDTQYF. The CDR3 DNA reads TGTGCCAGCAGTTACGGGATCACAGATACGCAGTATTTT.

The chain employs TRBV4-1 and TRBJ2-6, with 7 nucleotides matching TRBD1. Germline V gene sequence: CDR1 MGHRA, CDR2 YSYEKL. Trimming took 1 base from V and 0 from J; bases not matched to a gene: 9. The CDR3 spans 19 residues. The CDR3 here is CASSQGPGQIFSGANVLTF. The CDR3 region has the DNA TGCGCCAGCAGCCAAGGACCGGGACAGATTTTCTCTGGGGCCAACGTCCTGACTTTC.

The rearrangement uses TRBV27 and TRBJ2-1; 15 bases are shared with TRBD2. There are 15 residues in the CDR3. The germline V gene encodes CDR1 MNHEY and CDR2 SMNVEV (reference sequence). Trimming at V came to 2 bases and at J to 7 bases, leaving 0 bases not matched to a gene. CDR3 loop: CASSLGTSGRNEQFF. The CDR3 DNA reads TGTGCCAGCAGTTTAGGGACTAGCGGGAGGAATGAGCAGTTCTTC.

The chain has TRBV6-5 and TRBJ2-5, with D unresolved. Germline V gene sequence: CDR1 MNHEY, CDR2 SVGAGI. The CDR3 contains 16 residues. Trimming pared 0 bases from V and 0 bases from J, leaving 11 bases between. The CDR3 DNA is TGTGCCAGCAGTTACTCCGTATCCAGTCACCAAGAGACCCAGTACTTC. It encodes CASSYSVSSHQETQYF.

The chain carries TRBV19 and TRBJ2-5, with D possibly TRBD1 on 5 matching bases. CDR3 length: 15 residues. The germline V gene encodes CDR1 LNHDA and CDR2 SQIVND (reference sequence). V lost 2 bases and J 5 bases, leaving 15 bases between the germline ends. The CDR3 nucleotides read TGTGCCAGTAGTATATATTCAGGGAATTTGGAGACCCAGTACTTC. Its protein product is CASSIYSGNLETQYF.

The chain carries TRBV5-4 and TRBJ2-1, with D perhaps TRBD2 (6 bases). The CDR3 runs to 13 residues. Germline CDR1 reads SGHNT; CDR2 reads YYREEE (reference sequence). The V end lost 0 bases, the J end lost 9 bases, and 10 bases lay between the germline ends. The CDR3 loop reads CASSLAGVSEQFF. CDR3 nucleotide sequence: TGTGCCAGCAGCTTGGCGGGGGTGAGTGAGCAGTTCTTC.

The CDR3 here is CASSQDKGQPQHF. CDR3 coding DNA: TGCGCCAGCAGCCAAGATAAGGGGCAGCCCCAGCATTTT. The J gene is TRBJ1-5, the V gene TRBV4-1; a weak D match, TRBD1 (5 bases). Trimming took off 0 bases at V and 7 bases at J, with 7 bases between the two ends. CDR3 size: 13 residues. Per germline, CDR1 MGHRA and CDR2 YSYEKL.

The chain employs TRBV9 and TRBJ2-3; 9 bases align to TRBD2. In germline, CDR1 is SGDLS, CDR2 YYNGEE. The ends lost 4 bases at V and 5 bases at J; junction bases unmatched: 17. The CDR3 is 18 amino acids. The CDR3 nucleotides are TGTGCCAGCAGCCCCCATCTTTGGCGGGGGGGCGGGGTAGATACGCAGTATTTT. Translating it yields CASSPHLWRGGGVDTQYF.

The chain combines TRBV5-1 with TRBJ1-1; possible D gene TRBD1, 5 bases. The V and J ends lost 2 bases and 1 base respectively, with 6 bases between them. In germline, CDR1 is SGHRS, CDR2 YFSETQ. The CDR3 is 13 amino acids. The CDR3 DNA is TGCGCCAGCAGCTTCCAGGGGAACACTGAAGCTTTCTTT. It translates to CASSFQGNTEAFF.

This rearrangement joins TRBV7-9 to TRBJ1-5; a possible D gene is TRBD1 (6 bases). The length of the CDR3 is 16 residues. Germline CDR1 SEHNR, CDR2 FQNEAQ (reference sequence). V lost 1 base, J lost 1 base, and 11 bases lay in between. The CDR3 nucleotides are TGTGCCAGCAGCTTAGTAACAGGGAAAAGCAATCAGCCCCAGCATTTT. Residues: CASSLVTGKSNQPQHF.

J is TRBJ2-1 and V is TRBV29-1, with D unclear. The CDR3 is 14 residues long. Germline CDR1 reads SQVTM; CDR2 reads ANQGSEA. The germline V and J ends were trimmed by 4 bases and 0 bases, with 10 bases remaining between them. CDR3 sequence reads: CSVVDTRSYNEQFF. As DNA, the CDR3 is TGCAGCGTTGTCGACACCCGCTCCTACAATGAGCAGTTCTTC.

This chain joins TRBV5-6 and TRBJ1-1; no firm D call. Germline CDR1 is SGHDT and CDR2 is YYEEEE. The CDR3 covers 11 residues. V lost 4 bases and J 7 bases, leaving 8 bases between the germline ends. For the CDR3, the DNA is TGTGCCAGCAGCGCAAGAGGTGAAGCTTTCTTT. Translation gives CASSARGEAFF. The full variable domain, in which reference TRBV5-6 and TRBJ1-1 provide the parts outside the CDR3, is DAGVTQSPTHLIKTRGQQVTLRCSPKSGHDTVSWYQQALGQGPQFIFQYYEEEERQRGNFPDRFSGHQFPNYSSELNVNALLLGDSALYLCASSARGEAFFGQGTRLTVV.

The chain uses TRBV3-1 (or the pseudogene TRBV3-2) and TRBJ2-7; no clear D. In germline, CDR1 is LGHDT, CDR2 YNNKEL (reference sequence). V lost 3 bases, J lost 3 bases, and 21 bases lay in between. The CDR3 covers 17 residues. CDR3 sequence (DNA): TGTGCCAGCAGCCATAAGACACGGAATTTAGTTGACTACGAGCAGTACTTC. Its translation: CASSHKTRNLVDYEQYF.

The CDR3 DNA follows: TGCGCCAGCAGCCCCGGGAGGTACCAAGAGACCCAGTACTTC. Protein sequence: CASSPGRYQETQYF. The V call is TRBV5-1, the J call TRBJ2-5; 7 nucleotides match TRBD2. J lost 0 bases, V lost 4 bases, and 3 bases had no gene match. There are 14 residues in the CDR3. In germline, CDR1 is SGHRS, CDR2 YFSETQ.

The J gene is TRBJ1-2, the V gene TRBV19, with a tentative D call TRBD1 (5 bases). The CDR3 consists of 13 residues. Germline V gene sequence: CDR1 LNHDA, CDR2 SQIVND (reference sequence). Trimming took off 7 bases at V and 1 base at J, with 10 bases between the two ends. In DNA, the CDR3 is TGTGCCAGTACTCAGACAGATAACTATGGCTACACCTTC. Translation: CASTQTDNYGYTF.

The V gene is TRBV27, the J gene TRBJ2-6, with D possibly matching TRBD2 (6 bases). The V end was cut by 3 bases, the J end by 4 bases, with 13 bases between. The V gene's germline CDR1 is MNHEY and CDR2 SMNVEV (reference sequence). The CDR3 is 16 amino acids. The CDR3 spells CASSFTREAGANVLTF. In nucleotides, the CDR3 is TGTGCCAGCAGTTTTACCAGGGAGGCCGGGGCCAACGTCCTGACTTTC.

This sequence joins TRBV2 and TRBJ1-1; D unclear. CDR3 length: 14 residues. Trimming cost V 6 bases and J 0 bases, with 11 bases left between them. From germline, CDR1 is SNHLY and CDR2 FYNNEI. This CDR3 reads CASSREFMNTEAFF. Written as DNA, the CDR3 is TGTGCCAGCAGCCGGGAGTTCATGAACACTGAAGCTTTCTTT.

The rearrangement uses TRBV18 and TRBJ2-3; 10 bases align to TRBD2. Germline CDR1 KGHSH, CDR2 LQKENI. Unmatched junction bases numbered 7, after V lost 1 base and J lost 6 bases. There are 16 residues in the CDR3. CDR3 sequence: CASSPRESGGADTQYF. CDR3 bases: TGTGCCAGCTCACCACGAGAAAGCGGGGGGGCGGATACGCAGTATTTT. The full variable domain, rest sourced from reference TRBV18 and TRBJ2-3, is NAGVMQNPRHLVRRRGQEARLRCSPMKGHSHVYWYRQLPEEGLKFMVYLQKENIIDESGMPKERFSAEFPKEGPSILRIQQVVRGDSAAYFCASSPRESGGADTQYFGPGTRLTVL.

DNA for the CDR3: TGTGCCAGCAGTTTAGTACAGCCGGGACAGTCGCCTGGAGAAGAAAAACTGTTTTTT. As protein: CASSLVQPGQSPGEEKLFF. This chain links TRBV28 with TRBJ1-4; 7 nucleotides align to TRBD1. Germline V lookup: CDR1 MDHEN, CDR2 SYDVKM. V shed 2 bases and J 8 bases; nucleotides not matched to a gene: 20. The CDR3 has 19 amino acids.

This rearrangement joins TRBV7-3 to TRBJ2-3; TRBD2 is a possible D gene (7 bases). Trimming left V 5 bases short and J 2 bases short, with 17 bases between. The CDR3 has 16 amino acids. Germline V gives CDR1 SGHTA, CDR2 FQGTGA. CDR3 nucleotide sequence: TGTGCCAGCAGCCCAAGGGGGGGCAGTCCCACAGATACGCAGTATTTT. Protein product: CASSPRGGSPTDTQYF. Filled out from reference TRBV7-3 and TRBJ2-3, the complete variable domain reads GAGVSQTPSNKVTEKGKYVELRCDPISGHTALYWYRQSLGQGPEFLIYFQGTGAADDSGLPNDRFFAVRPEGSVSTLKIQRTERGDSAVYLCASSPRGGSPTDTQYFGPGTRLTVL.

This chain connects TRBV14 to TRBJ2-6; a weak D match, TRBD1 (6 bases). In germline, CDR1 is SGHDN, CDR2 FVKESK. The CDR3 runs 16 residues. V dropped 1 base and J dropped 1 base, with 8 bases sitting between them. CDR3 protein: CASSQGTVSGANVLTF. The CDR3 DNA reads as TGTGCCAGCAGCCAAGGGACAGTTTCTGGGGCCAACGTCCTGACTTTC.

This clone occurred once. V is TRBV11-2 and J is TRBJ1-6, with 7 positions matching TRBD1. Germline V gene data show CDR1 as SGHAT and CDR2 as FQNNGV. After removal of 6 bases from V and 10 bases from J, the junction contained 9 bases not matched to a gene. The CDR3 length is 14 residues. CDR3 sequence: CASSPGGKNSPLHF. The CDR3, as DNA: TGTGCCAGCAGTCCAGGGGGAAAAAACTCACCCCTCCACTTT.

The gene calls are TRBV19 and TRBJ2-2; unclear D gene. Looked up from germline, CDR1 is LNHDA and CDR2 is SQIVND (reference sequence). V lost 10 bases and J lost 5, with 8 bases in between. There are 11 residues in the CDR3. The CDR3 sequence is CATSFTGELFF. Written as DNA, the CDR3 is TGTGCCACTTCGTTTACCGGGGAGCTGTTTTTT.

V gene TRBV11-3 combines with J gene TRBJ2-7; D uncertain. The germline V gene encodes CDR1 SGHNT and CDR2 YENEEA. V lost 6 bases to trimming and J lost 4 bases, with 13 bases between them. The length of the CDR3 is 13 residues. The CDR3 sequence is CASSSRSWYEQYV. The DNA for the CDR3 is TGTGCCAGCAGTTCCCGGAGCTGGTACGAGCAGTACGTC.

This chain uses TRBV6-5 with TRBJ2-4; tentatively, D is TRBD2 (5 bases). Germline loops: CDR1 MNHEY, CDR2 SVGAGI. V lost 2 bases, J lost 4 bases, and 15 bases lay in between. The CDR3 runs 16 residues. CDR3: CASSYTGRGPKNIQYF. CDR3 DNA: TGTGCCAGCAGTTACACCGGCCGCGGGCCAAAAAACATTCAGTACTTC.